These 8 T cell receptor beta chains originate from one sample sequenced in a study of blood T cell repertoires in COVID-19. Libraries were prepared by immunoSEQ multiplex PCR; TCRdb keeps only in-frame clonotypes and omits some of them. The sample has 15,000 to 20,000 clones; nearly 90% are singletons. The sample was peripheral blood. The origin of the receptors is a human donor in a cohort sampled during active COVID-19.

This chain connects TRBV7-5 to TRBJ1-3. TRBV7-5 is shown as a pseudogene. The CDR3 runs 16 residues. CDR3 sequence (DNA): TGTGCCAGAAGCCCGAACCTACCTAGCTCTGGAAACACCATATATTTT. Encoded protein: CARSPNLPSSGNTIYF.

This chain uses TRBV29-1 with TRBJ2-3; 9 bases map to TRBD2. Germline CDR1 is SQVTM and CDR2 is ANQGSEA. This CDR3 is built from 15 residues. V gave up 5 bases and J gave up 5 bases; unmatched junction bases: 11. CDR3: CSVSFTAGGGDTQYF. The CDR3 coding sequence is TGCAGCGTTTCTTTCACAGCGGGGGGCGGAGATACGCAGTATTTT.

The chain couples TRBV7-2 to TRBJ2-2; a weak D match, TRBD2 (5 bases). Trimming took off 2 bases at V and 0 bases at J, with 10 bases between the two ends. The CDR3 totals 16 residues. Per the germline V gene, CDR1 is SGHTA and CDR2 is FQGNSA. The CDR3 reads CASSLSRGANTGELFF. CDR3 in DNA: TGTGCCAGCAGCTTATCCCGGGGTGCGAACACCGGGGAGCTGTTTTTT.

This chain uses TRBV11-1 with TRBJ1-6; 7 positions agree with TRBD1. CDR3 length: 15 residues. CDR1 and CDR2 from the germline V gene are SGHAT and FQDESV (reference sequence). The J segment lost 9 bases and the V segment lost 1 base, leaving 6 bases of the junction unmatched. CDR3 sequence: CASSLGGGGASPLHF. The CDR3, as DNA: TGTGCCAGCAGCTTAGGAGGAGGGGGCGCTTCACCCCTCCACTTT.

J is TRBJ2-5 and V is TRBV7-2, with 7 bases aligning to TRBD1. Trimming removed 1 base from V and 3 bases from J; junction bases left unmatched: 2. CDR1 is SGHTA, CDR2 FQGNSA, per germline. This CDR3 has 14 residues. CDR3 nucleotides: TGTGCCAGCAGCTTAGGAGGGGGCAAAGAGACCCAGTACTTC. Amino acids: CASSLGGGKETQYF.

V is TRBV7-8 and J is TRBJ1-4, with D possibly TRBD1 on 5 matching bases. The germline CDR1 and CDR2 sequences are SGHVS and FQNEAQ. The V end was cut by 2 bases, the J end by 5 bases, with 12 bases between. The CDR3 contains 15 residues. Written as DNA, the CDR3 is TGTGCCAGCAGCTTATACGGGGGGGACAATGAAAAACTGTTTTTT. Protein: CASSLYGGDNEKLFF.

This sequence joins TRBV6-5 and TRBJ2-1; no clear D. This CDR3 is 12 amino acids long. With 7 bases removed from V and 4 bases from J, the gap between germline ends came to 8 bases. Per germline, CDR1 MNHEY and CDR2 SVGAGI. As DNA, the CDR3 is TGTGCCAGCACGAACGGTTACAATGAGCAGTTCTTC. Its protein is CASTNGYNEQFF.

The CDR3 sequence is CASSLALAAGSLHGGYNSPLHF. The CDR3 bases are TGCGCCAGCAGCTTGGCCCTGGCTGCAGGTTCACTCCACGGGGGGTATAATTCACCCCTCCACTTT. The chain is built from TRBV5-1 and TRBJ1-6, with D perhaps TRBD1 (5 bases). The CDR3 covers 22 residues. Germline CDR1 SGHRS, CDR2 YFSETQ. Trimming stripped 0 bases from V and 4 bases from J, with 29 bases between. Full variable domain (remainder filled in from reference TRBV5-1 and TRBJ1-6): KAGVTQTPRYLIKTRGQQVTLSCSPISGHRSVSWYQQTPGQGLQFLFEYFSETQRNKGNFPGRFSGRQFSNSRSEMNVSTLELGDSALYLCASSLALAAGSLHGGYNSPLHFGNGTRLTVT.